This TCR beta chain emerged from a study of blood T cells in healthy people across ages. Then a second PCR, running roughly 7 to 11 cycles, was carried out with a sample-barcoded 5' primer and a J-beta primer mix. Each sample provided no less than 2.5 million CDR3-containing paired-end reads. Each CDR3 protein gets one entry after TCRdb re-called the 5' RACE reads with MiXCR. The sample contains just over 800,000 distinct CDR3 sequences, approximately 65% of which appear only once. Trimming cost V 0 bases and J 2 bases, with 12 bases left between them. The CDR3 consists of 16 residues. Germline CDR1 and CDR2: ENHRY and SYGVKD.

The material sequenced was blood. This sequence joins TRBV10-3 and TRBJ2-3, with D tentatively TRBD2 (5 bases). This sequence originates from a man aged 25-45 years in good health. CDR3 sequence (DNA): TGTGCCATCAGTGAGTCGGAGAGGGAGTACACAGATACGCAGTATTTT. Translated: CAISESEREYTDTQYF.